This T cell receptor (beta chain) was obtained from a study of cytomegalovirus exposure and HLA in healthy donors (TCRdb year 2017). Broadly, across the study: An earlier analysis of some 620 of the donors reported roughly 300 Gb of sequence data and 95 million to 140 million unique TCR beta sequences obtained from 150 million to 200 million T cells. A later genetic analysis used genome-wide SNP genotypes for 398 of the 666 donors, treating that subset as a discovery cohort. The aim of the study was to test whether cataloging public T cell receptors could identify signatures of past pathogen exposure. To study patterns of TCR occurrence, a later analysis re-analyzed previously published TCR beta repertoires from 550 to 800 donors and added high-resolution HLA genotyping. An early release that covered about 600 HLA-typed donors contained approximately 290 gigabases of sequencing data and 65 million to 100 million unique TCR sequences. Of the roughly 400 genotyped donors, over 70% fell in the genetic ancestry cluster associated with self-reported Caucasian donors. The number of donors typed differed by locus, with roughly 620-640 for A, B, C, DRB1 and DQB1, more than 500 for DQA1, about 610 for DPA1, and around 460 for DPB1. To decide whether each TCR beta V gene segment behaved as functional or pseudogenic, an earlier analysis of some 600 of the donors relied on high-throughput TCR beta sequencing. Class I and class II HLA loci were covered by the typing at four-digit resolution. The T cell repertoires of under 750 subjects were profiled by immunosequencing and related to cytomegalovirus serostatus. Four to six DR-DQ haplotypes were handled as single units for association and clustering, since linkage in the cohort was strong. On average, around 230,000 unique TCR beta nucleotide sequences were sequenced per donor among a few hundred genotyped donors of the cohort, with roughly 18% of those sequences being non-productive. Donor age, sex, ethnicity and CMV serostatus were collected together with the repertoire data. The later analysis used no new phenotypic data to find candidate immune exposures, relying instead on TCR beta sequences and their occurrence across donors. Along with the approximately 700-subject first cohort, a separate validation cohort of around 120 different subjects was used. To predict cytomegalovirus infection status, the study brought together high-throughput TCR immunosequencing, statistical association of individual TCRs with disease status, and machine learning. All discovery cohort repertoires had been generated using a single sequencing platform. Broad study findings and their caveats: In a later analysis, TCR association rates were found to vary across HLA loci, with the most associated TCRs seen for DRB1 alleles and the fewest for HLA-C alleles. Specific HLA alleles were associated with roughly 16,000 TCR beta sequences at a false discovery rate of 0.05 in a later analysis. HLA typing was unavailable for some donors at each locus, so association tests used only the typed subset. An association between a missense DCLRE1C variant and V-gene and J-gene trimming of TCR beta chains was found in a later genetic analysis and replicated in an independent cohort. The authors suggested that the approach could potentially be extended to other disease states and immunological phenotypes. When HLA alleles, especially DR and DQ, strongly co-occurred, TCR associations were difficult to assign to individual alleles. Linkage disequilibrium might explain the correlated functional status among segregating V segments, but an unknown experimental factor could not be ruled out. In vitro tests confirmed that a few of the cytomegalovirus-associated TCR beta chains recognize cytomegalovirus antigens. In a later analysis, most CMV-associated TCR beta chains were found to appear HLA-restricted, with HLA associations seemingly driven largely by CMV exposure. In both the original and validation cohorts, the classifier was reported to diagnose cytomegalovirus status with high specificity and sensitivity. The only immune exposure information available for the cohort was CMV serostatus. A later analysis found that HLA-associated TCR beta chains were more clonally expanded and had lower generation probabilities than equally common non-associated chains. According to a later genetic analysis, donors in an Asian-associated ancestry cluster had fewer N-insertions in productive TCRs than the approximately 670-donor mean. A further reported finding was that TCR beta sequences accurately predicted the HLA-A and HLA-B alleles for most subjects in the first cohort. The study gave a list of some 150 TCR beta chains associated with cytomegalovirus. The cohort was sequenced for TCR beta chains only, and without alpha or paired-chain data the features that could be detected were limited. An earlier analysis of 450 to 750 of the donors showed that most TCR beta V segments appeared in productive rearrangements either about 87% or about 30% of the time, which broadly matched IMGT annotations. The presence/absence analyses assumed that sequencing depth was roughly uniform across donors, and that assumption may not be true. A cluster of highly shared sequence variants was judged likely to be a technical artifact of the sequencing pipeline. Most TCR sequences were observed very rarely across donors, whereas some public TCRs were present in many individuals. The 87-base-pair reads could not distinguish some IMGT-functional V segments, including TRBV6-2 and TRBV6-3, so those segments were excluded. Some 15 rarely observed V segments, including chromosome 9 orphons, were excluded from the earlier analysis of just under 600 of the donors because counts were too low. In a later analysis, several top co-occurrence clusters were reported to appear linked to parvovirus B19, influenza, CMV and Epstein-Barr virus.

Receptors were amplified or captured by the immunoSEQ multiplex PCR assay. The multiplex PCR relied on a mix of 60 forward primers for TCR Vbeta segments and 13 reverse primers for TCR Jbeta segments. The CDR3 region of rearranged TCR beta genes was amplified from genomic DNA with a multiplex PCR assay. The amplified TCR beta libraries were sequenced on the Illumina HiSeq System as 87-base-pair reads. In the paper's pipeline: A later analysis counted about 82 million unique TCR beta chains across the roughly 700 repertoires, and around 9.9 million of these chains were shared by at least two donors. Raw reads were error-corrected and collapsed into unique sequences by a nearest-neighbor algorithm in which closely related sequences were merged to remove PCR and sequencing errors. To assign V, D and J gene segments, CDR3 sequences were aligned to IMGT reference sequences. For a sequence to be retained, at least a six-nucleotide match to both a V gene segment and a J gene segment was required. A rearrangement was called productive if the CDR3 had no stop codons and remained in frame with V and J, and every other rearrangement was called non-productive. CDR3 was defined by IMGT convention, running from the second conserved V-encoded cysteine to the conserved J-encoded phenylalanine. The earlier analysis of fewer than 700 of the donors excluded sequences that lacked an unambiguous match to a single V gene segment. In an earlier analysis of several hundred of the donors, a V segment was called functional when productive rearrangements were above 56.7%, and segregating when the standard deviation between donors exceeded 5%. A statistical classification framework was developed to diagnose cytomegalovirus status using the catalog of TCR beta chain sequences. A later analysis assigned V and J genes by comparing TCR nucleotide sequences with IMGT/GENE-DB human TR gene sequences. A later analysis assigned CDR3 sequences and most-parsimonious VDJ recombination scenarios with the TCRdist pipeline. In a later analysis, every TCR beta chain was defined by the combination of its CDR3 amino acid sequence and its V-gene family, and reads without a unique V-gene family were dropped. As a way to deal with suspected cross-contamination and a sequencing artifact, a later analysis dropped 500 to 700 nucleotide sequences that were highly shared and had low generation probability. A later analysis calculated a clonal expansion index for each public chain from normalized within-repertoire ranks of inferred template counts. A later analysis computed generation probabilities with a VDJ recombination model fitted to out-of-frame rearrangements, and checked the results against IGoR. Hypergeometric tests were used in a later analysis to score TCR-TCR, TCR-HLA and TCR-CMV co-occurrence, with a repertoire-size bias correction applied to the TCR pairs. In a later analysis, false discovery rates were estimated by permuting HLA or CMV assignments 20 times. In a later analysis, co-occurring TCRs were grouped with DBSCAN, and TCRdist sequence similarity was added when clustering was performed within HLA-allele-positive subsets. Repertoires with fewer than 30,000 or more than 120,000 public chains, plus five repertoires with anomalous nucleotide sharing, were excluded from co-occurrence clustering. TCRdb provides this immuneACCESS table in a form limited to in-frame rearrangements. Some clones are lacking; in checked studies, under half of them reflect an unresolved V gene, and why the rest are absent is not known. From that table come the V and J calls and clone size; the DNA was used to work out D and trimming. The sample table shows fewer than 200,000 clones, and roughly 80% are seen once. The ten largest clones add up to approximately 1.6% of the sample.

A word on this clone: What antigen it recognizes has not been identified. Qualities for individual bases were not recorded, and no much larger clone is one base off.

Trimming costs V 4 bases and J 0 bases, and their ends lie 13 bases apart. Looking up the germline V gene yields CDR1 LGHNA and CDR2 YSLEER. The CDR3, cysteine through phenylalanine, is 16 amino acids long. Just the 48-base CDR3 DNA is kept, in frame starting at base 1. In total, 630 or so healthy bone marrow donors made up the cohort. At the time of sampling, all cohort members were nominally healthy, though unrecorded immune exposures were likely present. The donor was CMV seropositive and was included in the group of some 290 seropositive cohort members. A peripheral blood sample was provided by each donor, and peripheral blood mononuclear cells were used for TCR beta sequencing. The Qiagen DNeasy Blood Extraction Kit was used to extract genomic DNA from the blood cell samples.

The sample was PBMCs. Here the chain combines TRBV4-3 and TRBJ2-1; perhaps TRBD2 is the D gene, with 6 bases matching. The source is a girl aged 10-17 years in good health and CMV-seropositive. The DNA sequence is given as TGCGCCAGCAGCCGCACTCAGGGAGGCTCCTACAATGAGCAGTTCTTC. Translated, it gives CASSRTQGGSYNEQFF.